In this sample, the clone carrying this T cell receptor beta chain turned up many times. The entry originates in a study of neurological immune-mediated disorders. Sample time point: longitudinal time-point 1 (baseline). Preparation of the unsorted libraries drew on 2 million PBMCs stored at -80 C. 5'RACE with 10-nucleotide random UMIs generated the cDNA. TCRdb reprocessed the 5' RACE reads via MiXCR and lists one record per CDR3 protein. Counted here are 55,000 to 80,000 distinct CDR3 sequences, roughly an eighth occurring once; the ten biggest clones make up approximately 4.2%. The CDR3 sequence is 15 residues long. Germline loops: CDR1 SQVTM, CDR2 ANQGSEA. After removal of 4 bases from V and 2 bases from J, the junction contained 5 bases not matched to a gene.

The sample consisted of PBMCs. This TCR was sampled from a female donor with HTLV-1-associated myelopathy (HAM/TSP). This chain uses TRBV29-1 with TRBJ2-3; 11 bases map to TRBD2. CDR3 DNA: TGCAGCGTTGTCCTAGCGGGGGGCGCCACAGATACGCAGTATTTT. Translation gives CSVVLAGGATDTQYF.